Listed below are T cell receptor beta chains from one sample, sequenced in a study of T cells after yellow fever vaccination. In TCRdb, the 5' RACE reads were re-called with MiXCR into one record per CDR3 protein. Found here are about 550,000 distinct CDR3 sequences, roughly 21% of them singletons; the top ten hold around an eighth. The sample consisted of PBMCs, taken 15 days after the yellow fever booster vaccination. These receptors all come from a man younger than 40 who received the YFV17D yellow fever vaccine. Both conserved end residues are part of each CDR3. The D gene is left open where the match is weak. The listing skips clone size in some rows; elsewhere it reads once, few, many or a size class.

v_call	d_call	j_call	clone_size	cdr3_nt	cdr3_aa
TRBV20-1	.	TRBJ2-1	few	TGCAGTGCTAGGTTGGCCCCCCATGAGCAGTTCTTC	CSARLAPHEQFF
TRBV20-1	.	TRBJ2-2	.	TGCAGTGCTCTCGTTGGGAAAACGAACACCGGGGAGCTGTTTTTT	CSALVGKTNTGELFF
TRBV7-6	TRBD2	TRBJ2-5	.	TGTGCCAGCAGCTTAGATGCCGGACTAAGCGGGATGGAGACCCAGTACTTC	CASSLDAGLSGMETQYF
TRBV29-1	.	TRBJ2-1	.	TGCAGCGTTGTATGGAAATACAATGAGCAGTTCTTC	CSVVWKYNEQFF
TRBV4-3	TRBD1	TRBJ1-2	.	TGCGCCAGCAGCCAAGCGTCGACAGGGGACTATGGCTACACCTTC	CASSQASTGDYGYTF
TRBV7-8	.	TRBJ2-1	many	TGTGCCAGCAGCTCCACTTCTAGCTCCTACAATGAGCAGTTCTTC	CASSSTSSSYNEQFF
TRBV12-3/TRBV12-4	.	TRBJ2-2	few	TGTGCCAGCAGTCGCCTGCTAGGATTGGAGCTGTTTTTT	CASSRLLGLELFF
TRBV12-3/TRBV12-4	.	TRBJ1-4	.	TGTGCCAGCAGTGCCGGGGGCGACTGGGATGAAAAACTGTTTTTT	CASSAGGDWDEKLFF
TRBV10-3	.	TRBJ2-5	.	TGTGCCATCAGTGAGTCCACAACGGAGACCCAGTACTTC	CAISESTTETQYF
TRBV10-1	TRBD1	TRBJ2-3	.	TGCGCCAGCAGCTCGGGACAGGGGTCGAATACGCAGTATTTT	CASSSGQGSNTQYF